Below, 14 T cell receptor beta chains from the same sample are listed, as sequenced in a study of blood T cell repertoires in COVID-19. Sequencing was performed with immunoSEQ multiplex PCR; in TCRdb, only in-frame clones are kept and a portion is missing. The sample includes about 410,000 clones, approximately 89% seen only once; the top ten take about 1.4%. Source material: peripheral blood. These receptors all stem from a woman aged 40 to 50 with COVID-19, enrolled during active disease.

The rearrangement joins TRBV11-2 to TRBJ2-7; D call uncertain. The CDR3 is made up of 11 amino acids. V lost 5 bases to trimming and J lost 3 bases, with 5 bases between them. Germline V gene data show CDR1 as SGHAT and CDR2 as FQNNGV. The CDR3 loop is CASSPHYEQYF. DNA for the CDR3: TGTGCCAGCAGCCCCCACTACGAGCAGTACTTC.

V gene TRBV9 combines with J gene TRBJ1-1, with TRBD1 matching 7 bases. The CDR3 extends over 13 amino acids. The V gene's germline CDR1 is SGDLS and CDR2 YYNGEE. V shed 7 bases and J 4 bases; nucleotides not matched to a gene: 7. CDR3 amino acids: CASSQGGGTEAFF. CDR3 sequence (DNA): TGTGCCAGCTCCCAGGGGGGAGGCACTGAAGCTTTCTTT.

The chain links TRBV5-1 to TRBJ2-5; TRBD1 matches at 7 bases. Germline V gene lookup returns CDR1 SGHRS and CDR2 YFSETQ. V shed 4 bases and J 5 bases; nucleotides not matched to a gene: 5. The CDR3 has 13 amino acids. CDR3 bases: TGCGCCAGCAGCCCACAGGGGATGGAGACCCAGTACTTC. Translated, it gives CASSPQGMETQYF. The whole variable domain, filled in from reference TRBV5-1 and TRBJ2-5, reads KAGVTQTPRYLIKTRGQQVTLSCSPISGHRSVSWYQQTPGQGLQFLFEYFSETQRNKGNFPGRFSGRQFSNSRSEMNVSTLELGDSALYLCASSPQGMETQYFGPGTRLLVL.

The chain has TRBV30 and TRBJ1-5; tentatively, D is TRBD1 (6 bases). The CDR3 has 17 amino acids. Looked up from germline, CDR1 is GTSNPN and CDR2 is SVGIG (reference sequence). V was pared by 3 bases and J by 0 bases, with 18 bases between. CDR3 bases: TGTGCCTGGAGCCCGGCCCACAGGGTCTATAGCAATCAGCCCCAGCATTTT. It codes for CAWSPAHRVYSNQPQHF.

The chain combines TRBV6-5 with TRBJ1-5; D gene ambiguous. V lost 10 bases, J lost 0 bases, and 13 bases lay in between. Germline V lookup: CDR1 MNHEY, CDR2 SVGAGI. This CDR3 has 14 amino acids. Here the CDR3 reads CATCVGYSNQPQHF. The CDR3 DNA reads TGTGCCACCTGTGTCGGGTATAGCAATCAGCCCCAGCATTTT.

V and J are TRBV7-2 and TRBJ2-1; D perhaps matches TRBD2 (5 bases). The CDR3 extends over 14 amino acids. Per germline, CDR1 SGHTA and CDR2 FQGNSA. The V gene lost 1 base and the J gene lost 7 bases, with 11 bases spanning the gap. In nucleotides, the CDR3 is TGTGCCAGCAGCTTAGAGCGGACCGGGAATGAGCAGTTCTTC. Translated: CASSLERTGNEQFF.

This clone was seen a single time. The chain recombines TRBV7-2 with TRBJ2-7; perhaps TRBD2 as D (6 bases). The CDR3 extends over 12 amino acids. The V end lost 5 bases, the J end lost 1 base, and 6 bases lay between the germline ends. Germline V gene lookup returns CDR1 SGHTA and CDR2 FQGNSA. The CDR3 loop is CASSRGSYEQYF. The CDR3 DNA follows: TGTGCCAGCAGCCGGGGGTCCTACGAGCAGTACTTC.

V is TRBV7-3 and J is TRBJ1-1, with D possibly matching TRBD1 (5 bases). CDR3 length equals 12 residues. Trimming removed 2 bases from V and 10 bases from J, with 11 bases in between. The V gene's germline CDR1 is SGHTA and CDR2 FQGTGA. The CDR3: CASSLYGGIAFF. The CDR3 bases are TGTGCCAGCAGCTTATATGGGGGGATAGCTTTCTTT.

This chain connects TRBV19 to TRBJ1-5; no clear D. The CDR3 length is 15 residues. The V end lost 7 bases, the J end lost 6 bases, and 19 bases lay between the germline ends. Germline V lookup: CDR1 LNHDA, CDR2 SQIVND (reference sequence). CDR3 protein: CASKIGNNGGQPQHF. As DNA, the CDR3 is TGTGCCAGTAAGATCGGAAACAACGGAGGTCAGCCCCAGCATTTT.

The chain uses TRBV24-1 and TRBJ2-1; the match to TRBD2 covers 11 bases. This CDR3 spans 17 amino acids. Looked up from germline, CDR1 is KGHDR and CDR2 is SFDVKD. V lost 3 bases and J lost 3; bases outside the gene matches: 6. CDR3 region: CATSDPTSGGRYNEQFF. The DNA for the CDR3 is TGTGCCACCAGTGATCCTACTAGCGGGGGCCGCTACAATGAGCAGTTCTTC.

This rearrangement joins TRBV27 to TRBJ1-4; TRBD1 agrees at 9 bases. This CDR3 comprises 17 residues. V was pared by 5 bases and J by 0 bases, with 7 bases of the junction left unmatched. CDR1 and CDR2 (germline): MNHEY, SMNVEV (reference sequence). The CDR3: CASSVPGQGATNEKLFF. DNA of the CDR3: TGTGCCAGCAGTGTCCCGGGACAGGGAGCAACTAATGAAAAACTGTTTTTT. Full variable domain (outside the CDR3, taken from reference TRBV27 and TRBJ1-4): EAQVTQNPRYLITVTGKKLTVTCSQNMNHEYMSWYRQDPGLGLRQIYYSMNVEVTDKGDVPEGYKVSRKEKRNFPLILESPSPNQTSLYFCASSVPGQGATNEKLFFGSGTQLSVL.

V and J are TRBV5-1 and TRBJ1-2; TRBD1 matches 7 bases. With V trimmed by 4 bases and J by 5 bases, 5 bases remained unmatched. This CDR3 has 13 residues. In germline, CDR1 is SGHRS, CDR2 YFSETQ. CDR3 loop: CASSPGQEYGYTF. The CDR3 DNA reads as TGCGCCAGCAGCCCCGGACAGGAGTATGGCTACACCTTC.

This chain connects TRBV7-9 to TRBJ2-3; 10 nucleotides match TRBD1. The CDR3 sequence is 18 residues long. Germline CDR1 is SEHNR and CDR2 is FQNEAQ (reference sequence). V shed 1 base, J shed 0 bases, and the junction held 7 bases outside the gene matches. CDR3: CASSLGEGDRGSTDTQYF. The CDR3 DNA reads as TGTGCCAGCAGCTTAGGCGAAGGGGACAGGGGTAGCACAGATACGCAGTATTTT.

The chain is built from TRBV5-1 and TRBJ2-2; D possibly corresponds to TRBD2 (5 bases). Germline V gene lookup returns CDR1 SGHRS and CDR2 YFSETQ. CDR3 length: 12 amino acids. V lost 6 bases, J lost 6 bases, and 9 bases lay in between. The CDR3 sequence is CASTLGAGELFF. CDR3 DNA: TGCGCCAGCACTCTCGGGGCCGGGGAGCTGTTTTTT.